One T cell receptor (beta chain) is described in this entry. The antigen remains unidentified. The PCR employed 60 Vbeta primers together with 13 Jbeta primers. Method: immunoSEQ multiplex PCR; TCRdb's copy keeps in-frame clones and lacks some. The sample has 180,000 or so clones; roughly 74% are singletons. The source of the sample is a study of cytomegalovirus exposure and HLA in healthy donors. General study findings and limits: A later analysis linked some 17,000 TCR beta sequences to HLA alleles at 0.05 false discovery rate. It was confirmed in vitro that a few of the CMV-associated chains were specific for CMV antigens. It was reportedly the case that the classifier diagnosed cytomegalovirus status with high specificity and sensitivity.

V was clipped by 0 bases and J by 6 bases; unmatched bases: 6. The germline V gene encodes CDR1 LGHNA and CDR2 YNFKEQ. The CDR3 has 15 amino acids. The specimen sequenced was PBMCs. The receptor comes from a female donor in good health and CMV-seronegative. This chain connects TRBV4-2 to TRBJ2-7; 9 bases are shared with TRBD2. CDR3 nucleotide sequence: TGTGCCAGCAGCCAAGATTTTGCGGGAGGGACCGAGCAGTACTTC. Amino acids: CASSQDFAGGTEQYF.